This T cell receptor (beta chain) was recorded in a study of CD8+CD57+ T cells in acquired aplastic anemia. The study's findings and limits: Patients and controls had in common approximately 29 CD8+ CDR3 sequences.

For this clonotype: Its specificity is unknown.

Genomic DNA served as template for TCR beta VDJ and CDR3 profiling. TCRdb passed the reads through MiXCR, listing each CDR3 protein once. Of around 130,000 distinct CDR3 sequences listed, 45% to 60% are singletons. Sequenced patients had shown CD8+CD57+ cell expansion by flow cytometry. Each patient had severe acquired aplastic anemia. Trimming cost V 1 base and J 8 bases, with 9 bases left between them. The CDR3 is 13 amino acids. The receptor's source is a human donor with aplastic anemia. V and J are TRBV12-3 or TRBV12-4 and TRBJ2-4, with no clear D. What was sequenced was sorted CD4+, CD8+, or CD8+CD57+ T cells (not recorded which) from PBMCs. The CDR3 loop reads CASSLVGIDIQYF. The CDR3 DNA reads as TGTGCCAGCAGTTTAGTTGGTATAGACATTCAGTACTTC.